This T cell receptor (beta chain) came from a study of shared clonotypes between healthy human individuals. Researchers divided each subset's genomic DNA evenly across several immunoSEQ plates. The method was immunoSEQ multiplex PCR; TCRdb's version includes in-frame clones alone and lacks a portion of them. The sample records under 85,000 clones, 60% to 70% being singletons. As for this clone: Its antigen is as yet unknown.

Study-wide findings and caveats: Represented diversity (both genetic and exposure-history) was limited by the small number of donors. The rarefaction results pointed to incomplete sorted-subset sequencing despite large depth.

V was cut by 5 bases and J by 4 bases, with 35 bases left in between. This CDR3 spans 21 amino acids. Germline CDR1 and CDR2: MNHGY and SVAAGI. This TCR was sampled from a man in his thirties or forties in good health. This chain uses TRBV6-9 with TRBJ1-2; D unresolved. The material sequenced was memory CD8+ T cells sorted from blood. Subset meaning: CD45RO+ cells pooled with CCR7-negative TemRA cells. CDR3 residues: CASSGSTRAARLDGKTYGYTF. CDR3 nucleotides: TGTGCCAGCAGTGGATCGACGAGAGCAGCGCGACTGGACGGAAAGACCTATGGCTACACCTTC.